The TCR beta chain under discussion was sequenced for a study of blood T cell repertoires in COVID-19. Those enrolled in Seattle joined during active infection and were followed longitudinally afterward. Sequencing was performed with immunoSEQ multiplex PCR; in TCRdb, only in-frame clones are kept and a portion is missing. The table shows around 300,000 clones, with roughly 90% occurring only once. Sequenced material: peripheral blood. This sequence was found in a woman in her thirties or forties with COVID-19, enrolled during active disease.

The CDR3 spells CATSRTGGTEAFF. The CDR3 DNA reads as TGTGCCACCAGCAGAACGGGTGGCACTGAAGCTTTCTTT. V gene TRBV15 combines with J gene TRBJ1-1; no reliable D call. The germline V gene has CDR1 LNHNV and CDR2 YYDKDF (reference sequence). The CDR3 covers 13 residues. Trimming took off 2 bases at V and 4 bases at J, with 8 bases between the two ends.